The clone carrying this TCR beta chain was detected once. Sequencing was at deep level. Sequenced by immunoSEQ multiplex PCR; TCRdb stores in-frame clones only, minus some. The repertoire holds under 550,000 clones, with 90% to 97% as singletons. This CDR3 contains 16 residues. Germline values: CDR1 ENHRY, CDR2 SYGVKD. Trimming shortened V by 2 bases and J by 6 bases, and 16 bases separated the two germline ends. The source of the sample is a study of shared clonotypes between healthy human individuals. The chain combines TRBV10-3 with TRBJ2-2; D is possibly TRBD1 (6 bases). The specimen was naive CD4+ T cells sorted from blood. Subset defined: CD45RA+ positively selected. This TCR came from a woman aged 25 to 45 in good health. CDR3 amino acids: CAISELGLGAPGELFF. The CDR3 nucleotides read TGTGCCATCAGTGAGCTCGGTTTGGGGGCGCCCGGGGAGCTGTTTTTT.